These T cell receptor beta chains were read from a single sample in a study of cytomegalovirus exposure and HLA in healthy donors. Libraries were prepared by immunoSEQ multiplex PCR; TCRdb keeps only in-frame clonotypes and omits some of them. The table records roughly 120,000 clones, 70% to 80% of them present only once. Sequencing was performed on PBMCs. These receptors were taken from a man over 45 in good health and CMV-seropositive. Each CDR3 is given with its conserved first and last residue. D genes are given only for firm matches. Size tells how often a clone was seen (once, few, many) or the class of an expanded clone, and some rows leave it out.

v_call,clone_size,j_call,d_call,cdr3_nt,cdr3_aa
TRBV25-1,.,TRBJ1-3,.,TGTGCCAGCAGTGGAGGCCGACCCTCTGGAAACACCATATATTTT,CASSGGRPSGNTIYF
TRBV5-1,.,TRBJ2-5,TRBD2,TGCGCCAGCAGCAGCCTAGCGGGGGGGCAAGAGACCCAGTACTTC,CASSSLAGGQETQYF
TRBV7-8,.,TRBJ2-1,.,TGTGCCAGCAGCCCGTACACAGGGCGCGATGAGCAGTTCTTC,CASSPYTGRDEQFF
TRBV9,.,TRBJ2-5,TRBD2,TGTGCCAGCAGCCCACAGGGACTAGCGGGGGGACAGACCCAGTACTTC,CASSPQGLAGGQTQYF
TRBV25-1,.,TRBJ2-7,TRBD1,TGTGCCAGCAGTCAACAGGGGCACGACGAGCAGTACTTC,CASSQQGHDEQYF
TRBV5-1,.,TRBJ2-7,.,TGCGCCAGCAGCCCAACGGGGTCGCGCACCTACGAGCAGTACTTC,CASSPTGSRTYEQYF
TRBV10-2,.,TRBJ2-2,TRBD2,TGCGCCAGTCGGACTAGCGGGACGAACACCGGGGAGCTGTTTTTT,CASRTSGTNTGELFF
TRBV19,once,TRBJ1-5,.,TGTGCCAGTAAGGGCAGGGGTAGCAATCAGCCCCAGCATTTT,CASKGRGSNQPQHF
TRBV5-1,.,TRBJ1-2,TRBD1,TGCGCCAGCAGCGAGGGACAGGGGGACGGCTACACCTTC,CASSEGQGDGYTF
TRBV7-9,once,TRBJ2-7,TRBD2,TGTGCCAGCAGCCCCCCCGGGACTAGCGGTCTCCGGAGCTCCTACGAGCAGTACTTC,CASSPPGTSGLRSSYEQYF
TRBV19,few,TRBJ1-5,.,TGTGCCAGTAGTATAACGCCGGGGGACCGGGGAAGCAATCAGCCCCAGCATTTT,CASSITPGDRGSNQPQHF
TRBV28,.,TRBJ1-1,TRBD1,TGTGCCAGCAGTTCCCCCGGGACAGGGGGCAAGAACACTGAAGCTTTCTTT,CASSSPGTGGKNTEAFF
TRBV9,.,TRBJ1-2,TRBD1,TGTGCCAGCAGTGAGGGGGGGACAGGGGCGTTGGGCTATGGCTACACCTTC,CASSEGGTGALGYGYTF
TRBV5-1,few,TRBJ1-6,.,TGCGCCAGCAGCTTGGCGCGGGGTACCAATTCACCCCTCCACTTT,CASSLARGTNSPLHF
TRBV18,.,TRBJ1-2,TRBD1,TGTGCCAGCTCACCAAAGGGACAGACCTACAGTAACTATGGCTACACCTTC,CASSPKGQTYSNYGYTF
TRBV2,few,TRBJ2-5,.,TGTGCCAGCAGTGAAGACTTACCCCAAGAGACCCAGTACTTC,CASSEDLPQETQYF
TRBV5-3,.,TRBJ1-3,TRBD1,TGTGCCAGAAGCTTCACAACCCTCCGGGACAGACTTTATACCTTCTCTGGAAACACCATATATTTT,CARSFTTLRDRLYTFSGNTIYF
TRBV7-2,.,TRBJ1-5,TRBD1,TGTGCCAGCAGCTTCGGACAGGGTCGCAATCAGCCCCAGCATTTT,CASSFGQGRNQPQHF
TRBV10-2,few,TRBJ2-7,.,TGCGCCAGCAGTGAGTCAAGCGGGACAACCTACGAGCAGTACTTC,CASSESSGTTYEQYF
TRBV5-1,.,TRBJ1-1,.,TGCGCCAGCAGCTTGCGCTATGAGGGGAACACTGAAGCTTTCTTT,CASSLRYEGNTEAFF
TRBV10-2,.,TRBJ2-1,.,TGCGCCAGCACCGGAGTTCCCTACAATGAGCAGTTCTTC,CASTGVPYNEQFF
TRBV28,.,TRBJ2-7,.,TGTGCCAGCAGTAATGGACTGAACTACGAGCAGTACTTC,CASSNGLNYEQYF
TRBV2,.,TRBJ2-5,TRBD1,TGTGCCAGCAGTGTGGACAGGTTAGGGGAGCAGTACTTC,CASSVDRLGEQYF
TRBV19,.,TRBJ1-1,.,TGTGCCAGTAGTACAATACCCGACAGATGGAACACTGAAGCTTTCTTT,CASSTIPDRWNTEAFF
TRBV10-3,.,TRBJ1-2,.,TGTGCCATCAGTAAGACAGGAGCTACCCTAGGCTACACCTTC,CAISKTGATLGYTF
TRBV4-1,.,TRBJ2-1,.,TGCGCCAGCAGCCTGAATTTAGGAGCCAATGAGCAGTTCTTC,CASSLNLGANEQFF
TRBV29-1,.,TRBJ2-1,.,TGCAGCGTTGCCGCCCGACGGGGGTACAATGAGCAGTTCTTC,CSVAARRGYNEQFF
TRBV6-5,.,TRBJ2-3,.,TGTGCCAGCAGTCTTTCCGGGGGGCGGACAGATACGCAGTATTTT,CASSLSGGRTDTQYF
TRBV4-1,.,TRBJ1-2,TRBD1,TGCGCCAGCCGCCCAGGGGACAGGAGTAACTATGGCTACACCTTC,CASRPGDRSNYGYTF
TRBV9,.,TRBJ1-2,.,TGTGCCAGCAGGGGGAGAGGTGGCTACACCTTC,CASRGRGGYTF
TRBV6-1,once,TRBJ2-7,TRBD2,TGTGCCAGCAGTGCCCTCGTACTAGCGGGGCTCTACGAGCAGTACTTC,CASSALVLAGLYEQYF
TRBV29-1,once,TRBJ1-2,.,TGCAGCGTTGAAGGGGGGGGGTCTGGCTACACCTTC,CSVEGGGSGYTF
TRBV6-6,few,TRBJ2-1,TRBD1,TGTGCCAGCAGTTTCCCGGGACAGGGCCACAATGAGCAGTTCTTC,CASSFPGQGHNEQFF
TRBV4-1,once,TRBJ1-1,.,TGCGCCAGCAGCCGACCCCAGGAGGGCGCTGAAGCTTTCTTT,CASSRPQEGAEAFF
TRBV11-2,.,TRBJ1-5,.,TGTGCCAGCAGCCGACAGAATAATCAGCCCCAGCATTTT,CASSRQNNQPQHF
TRBV5-1,.,TRBJ1-5,.,TGCGCCAGCAGCTTGGAAGGCAGGGGTTCTCAGCCCCAGCATTTT,CASSLEGRGSQPQHF
TRBV4-3,once,TRBJ1-3,.,TGCGCCAGCAGCCAGGGGCAGGGGACTGGAAACACCATATATTTT,CASSQGQGTGNTIYF
TRBV6-6,.,TRBJ1-5,.,TGTGCCAGCAGTCGCTCGACAGGCTATAGCAATCAGCCCCAGCATTTT,CASSRSTGYSNQPQHF
TRBV28,.,TRBJ1-1,TRBD1,TGTGCCAGCAGGGGTGGGGACAGGAACACTGAAGCTTTCTTT,CASRGGDRNTEAFF
TRBV7-2,.,TRBJ1-6,.,TGTGCCGGGGGGGCGTCCTATAATTCACCCCTCCACTTT,CAGGASYNSPLHF
TRBV4-1,.,TRBJ1-1,.,TGCGCCAGCAGCCAGGGCAGGTCACTCACTGAAGCTTTCTTT,CASSQGRSLTEAFF
TRBV29-1,few,TRBJ2-3,.,TGCAGCGTTCTAGACCCCACAGATACGCAGTATTTT,CSVLDPTDTQYF
TRBV28,.,TRBJ1-1,.,TGTGCCAGCACCCGGGAGCTTTCTGAAGCTTTCTTT,CASTRELSEAFF
TRBV6-1,.,TRBJ1-5,.,TGTGCCAGCAGTGAATTGAGGGGCAATCAGCCCCAGCATTTT,CASSELRGNQPQHF
TRBV11-2,.,TRBJ1-1,TRBD1,TGTGCCAGCAGCCCACGGACAGGGGGCGTCGGCACTGAAGCTTTCTTT,CASSPRTGGVGTEAFF
TRBV5-1,.,TRBJ1-1,.,TGCGCCAGCAGAAGCGCACCCAACACTGAAGCTTTCTTT,CASRSAPNTEAFF
TRBV28,few,TRBJ1-6,.,TGTGCCAGCAGTTCCCAGAATTCACCCCTCCACTTT,CASSSQNSPLHF
TRBV9,.,TRBJ2-1,TRBD2,TGTGCCAGGGGGGGGGAGTTCTTC,CARGGEFF
TRBV5-1,.,TRBJ2-7,.,TGCGCCAGCAGCATCGAACAGGGTGGGGGCGAGCAGTACTTC,CASSIEQGGGEQYF
TRBV6-5,.,TRBJ2-7,TRBD1,TGTGCCAGCAGCCGCCGGGGACAGGGGGCGTTTGAGCAGTACTTC,CASSRRGQGAFEQYF
TRBV2,.,TRBJ1-1,.,TGTGCCAGCAGTGGGACCAGAAGGACAGCCCTGAACACTGAAGCTTTCTTT,CASSGTRRTALNTEAFF
TRBV7-7,.,TRBJ1-6,.,TGTGCTAGCAGCTTAGTAGCAGGGGTTAATTCACCCCTCCACTTT,CASSLVAGVNSPLHF
TRBV7-2,.,TRBJ1-1,.,TGTGCCAGCAGCTTAGGCAGTCTCCGTATGAACACTGAAGCTTTCTTT,CASSLGSLRMNTEAFF
TRBV4-3,.,TRBJ1-2,TRBD1,TGCGCCAGCAGCCAAGAGGGGACAGGGGGCGGCTATGGCTACACCTTC,CASSQEGTGGGYGYTF
TRBV6-1,.,TRBJ2-7,TRBD1,TGTGCCAGTAGTAAGGACAGGGGAACCTACGAGCAGTACTTC,CASSKDRGTYEQYF
TRBV7-9,.,TRBJ1-2,.,TGTGCCAGCAGCTTACAGGGGATAGACTATGGCTACACCTTC,CASSLQGIDYGYTF
TRBV20-1,few,TRBJ1-2,.,TGCAGTGCTAGAGTTCCAGGAGGCTACACCTTC,CSARVPGGYTF
TRBV4-2,.,TRBJ1-5,.,TGTGCCAGCAGCCAAGACGGTGCAAGCAATCAGCCCCAGCATTTT,CASSQDGASNQPQHF
TRBV5-1,once,TRBJ1-2,TRBD1,TGCGCCAGCAGCTTGGTAACAGGGGGGAATGGCTACACCTTC,CASSLVTGGNGYTF